Included here is one T cell receptor (beta chain) sequence, with context. This entry comes from a study of T cell changes during pregnancy in multiple sclerosis. This CDR3 spans 17 amino acids. After removal of 0 bases from V and 1 base from J, the junction contained 7 bases not matched to a gene. Germline V gives CDR1 LGHNA, CDR2 YSLEER. The assay was immunoSEQ multiplex PCR, and TCRdb's table has in-frame clones only and misses some. This repertoire shows 95,000 to 110,000 clones, about 91% found once; its top ten account for around 0.84%. Sequenced material: peripheral blood, taken after pregnancy. The J gene is TRBJ2-7, the V gene TRBV4-3, with 9 bases aligning to TRBD2. The sequence was collected from a female donor with multiple sclerosis, enrolled in a pregnancy study. The CDR3: CASSQEPAGGTSYEQYF. The CDR3, as DNA: TGCGCCAGCAGCCAAGAGCCCGCGGGGGGGACTTCCTACGAGCAGTACTTC.